This record covers a single TCR beta chain. Antigen: not known. The sample originates from a study of CD8+CD57+ T cells in acquired aplastic anemia. Overall study context: DNA from sorted CD4+ and CD8+ cells averaged approximately 3.2 ug. Findings of the study overall: Roughly 28 was the count of CD8+ CDR3 sequences that patients shared with controls.

CDR3 length equals 14 residues. The V end lost 0 bases, the J end lost 2 bases, and 11 bases lay between the germline ends. CDR1 is DFQATT, CDR2 SNEGSKA, per germline (reference sequence). The sequenced patients had an expansion of CD8+CD57+ cells seen by flow cytometry. Every patient was diagnosed with severe acquired aplastic anemia. Profiles of TCR beta VDJ and CDR3 were generated from a genomic DNA template. TCRdb analysed the reads with MiXCR anew, one entry per CDR3 protein. The sample comprises about 160,000 distinct CDR3 sequences, 45% to 50% of which are singletons, and 25% to 35% rests with the top ten.

This receptor was taken from a human donor with aplastic anemia. The rearrangement uses TRBV20-1 and TRBJ2-7, with D possibly being TRBD1 (5 bases). Sequenced sample: sorted CD4+, CD8+, or CD8+CD57+ T cells (not recorded which) from PBMCs. This CDR3 reads CSARDRQGTYEQYF. In DNA form, the CDR3 reads TGCAGTGCTAGAGATCGCCAGGGAACCTACGAGCAGTACTTC.